The clone carrying this T cell receptor beta chain has more than one count but fewer than ten. Its antigen is unidentified. Germline V CDR1 and CDR2: SQVTM, ANQGSEA. The CDR3 runs to 11 residues. Trimming cost V 3 bases and J 7 bases, with 9 bases left between them. The data derive from a study of T-cell reconstitution after alpha-beta-depleted transplantation in children. A TCRbeta library incorporating unique molecular identifiers was prepared. TCRdb re-analysed the PCR reads in MiXCR, keeping a single row per CDR3 protein. The sample has approximately 500,000 distinct CDR3 sequences; 25% to 30% are singletons. Points from the study as a whole: Several hundred expanded graft clones reportedly were the source of alpha-beta T cells about two months after transplant. Newly produced T cells mostly provided counts and TCRbeta diversity after one year, as hyperexpanded clones declined. Day-60 TCRbeta diversity that was high in some patients was derived from surviving recipient T cells and thymic progenitors.

Here the sequenced sample was PBMCs, taken before TCRalphabeta/CD19-depleted stem cell transplant. The chain recombines TRBV29-1 with TRBJ2-5, with unresolved D. The clonotype was recovered from a boy less than two years old with Wiskott-Aldrich syndrome, due to receive a stem cell transplant. The CDR3 is CSVETGRTQYF. Written as DNA, the CDR3 is TGCAGCGTTGAGACGGGCAGGACCCAGTACTTC.